This TCR beta chain is from a study of blood T cell repertoires in COVID-19. Study in general: From the United States, Italy and Spain came samples of acute and convalescent COVID-19. The analysed material was cDNA or gDNA that came from T cells, B-cell-depleted T cells, or PBMCs.

V dropped 4 bases and J dropped 0 bases, with 10 bases sitting between them. Germline V gene sequence: CDR1 SGHRS, CDR2 YFSETQ. The CDR3 length is 15 residues. Authors' processing steps: Nucleated cell number was recorded as an estimate derived from reference gene primer amplification. Method: immunoSEQ multiplex PCR; TCRdb's copy keeps in-frame clones and lacks some. V, J and clone size were drawn from that table, and D and trimming were deduced from the DNA. This sample has around 300,000 clones, with 70% to 90% found just once. This chain joins TRBV5-1 and TRBJ2-2, with a possible D match to TRBD1 (6 bases). The TCR originated in a woman aged 70-85 years with acute or convalescent COVID-19. Sequencing was carried out using peripheral blood. The CDR3 is CASSRGHANTGELFF. CDR3 DNA sequence: TGCGCCAGCAGCAGGGGACACGCGAACACCGGGGAGCTGTTTTTT.